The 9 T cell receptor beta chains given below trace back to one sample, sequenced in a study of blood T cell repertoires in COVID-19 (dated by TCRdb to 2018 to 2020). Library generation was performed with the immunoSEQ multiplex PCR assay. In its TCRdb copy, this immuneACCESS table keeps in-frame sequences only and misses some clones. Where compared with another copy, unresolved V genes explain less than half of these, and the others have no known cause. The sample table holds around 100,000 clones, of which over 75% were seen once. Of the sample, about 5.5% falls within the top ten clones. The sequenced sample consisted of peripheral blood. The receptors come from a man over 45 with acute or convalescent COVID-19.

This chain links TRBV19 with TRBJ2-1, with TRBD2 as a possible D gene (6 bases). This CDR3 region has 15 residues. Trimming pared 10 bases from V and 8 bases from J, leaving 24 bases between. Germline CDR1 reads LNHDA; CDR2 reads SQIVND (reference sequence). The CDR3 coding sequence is TGTGCCACCCTTCCTGTCGGGAGAAAAAGTGATGAGCAGTTCTTC. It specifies CATLPVGRKSDEQFF. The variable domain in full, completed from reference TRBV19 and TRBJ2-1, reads DGGITQSPKYLFRKEGQNVTLSCEQNLNHDAMYWYRQDPGQGLRLIYYSQIVNDFQKGDIAEGYSVSREKKESFPLTVTSAQKNPTAFYLCATLPVGRKSDEQFFGPGTRLTVL.

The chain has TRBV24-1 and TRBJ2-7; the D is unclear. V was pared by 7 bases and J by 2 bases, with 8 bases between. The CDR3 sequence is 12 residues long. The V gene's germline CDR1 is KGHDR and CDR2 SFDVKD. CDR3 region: CATRDKAYEQYF. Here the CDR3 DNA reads TGTGCCACCAGAGACAAAGCCTACGAGCAGTACTTC.

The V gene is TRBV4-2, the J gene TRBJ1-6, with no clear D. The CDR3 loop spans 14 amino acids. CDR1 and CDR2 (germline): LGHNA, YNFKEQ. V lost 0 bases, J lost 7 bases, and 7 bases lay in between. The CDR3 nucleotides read TGTGCCAGCAGCCAAGAGGCCCAGAATTCACCCCTCCACTTT. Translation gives CASSQEAQNSPLHF.

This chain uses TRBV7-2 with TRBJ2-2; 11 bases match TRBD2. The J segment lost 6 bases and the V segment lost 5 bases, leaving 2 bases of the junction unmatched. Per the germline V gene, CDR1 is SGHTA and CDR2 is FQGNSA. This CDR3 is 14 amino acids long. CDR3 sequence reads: CASSTGLAAGELFF. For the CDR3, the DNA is TGTGCCAGCAGCACGGGACTAGCGGCCGGGGAGCTGTTTTTT.

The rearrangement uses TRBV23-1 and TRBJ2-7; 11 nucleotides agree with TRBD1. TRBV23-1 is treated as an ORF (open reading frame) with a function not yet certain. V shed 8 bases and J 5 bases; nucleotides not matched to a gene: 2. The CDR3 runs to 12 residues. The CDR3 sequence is CASRTGGNEQYF. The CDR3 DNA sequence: TGCGCCAGCCGGACAGGGGGCAACGAGCAGTACTTC.

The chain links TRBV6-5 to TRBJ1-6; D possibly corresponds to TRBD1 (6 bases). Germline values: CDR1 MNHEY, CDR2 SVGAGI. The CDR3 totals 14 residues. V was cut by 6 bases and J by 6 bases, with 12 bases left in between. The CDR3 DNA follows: TGTGCCAGCAGAATCGACAGGTTTAATTCACCCCTCCACTTT. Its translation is CASRIDRFNSPLHF.

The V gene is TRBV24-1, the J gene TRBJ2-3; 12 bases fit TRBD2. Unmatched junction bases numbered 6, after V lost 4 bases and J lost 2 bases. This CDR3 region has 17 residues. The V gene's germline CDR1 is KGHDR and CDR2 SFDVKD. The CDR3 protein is CATSDFGLAGTTDTQYF. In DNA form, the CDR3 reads TGTGCCACCAGTGACTTTGGACTAGCGGGGACCACAGATACGCAGTATTTT.

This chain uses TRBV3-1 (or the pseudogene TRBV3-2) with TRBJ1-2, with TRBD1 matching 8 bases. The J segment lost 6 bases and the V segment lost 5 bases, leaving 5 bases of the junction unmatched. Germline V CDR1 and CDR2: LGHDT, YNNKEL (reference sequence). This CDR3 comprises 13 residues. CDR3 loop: CASSGDRLHGYTF. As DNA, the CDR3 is TGTGCCAGCAGCGGGGACAGGTTGCATGGCTACACCTTC.

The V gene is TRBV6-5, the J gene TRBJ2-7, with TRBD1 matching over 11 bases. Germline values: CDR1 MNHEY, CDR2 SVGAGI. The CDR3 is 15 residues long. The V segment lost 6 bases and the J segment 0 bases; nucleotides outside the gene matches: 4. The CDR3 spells CASSYGTGGSYEQYF. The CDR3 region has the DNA TGTGCCAGCAGCTACGGGACAGGGGGCTCCTACGAGCAGTACTTC.